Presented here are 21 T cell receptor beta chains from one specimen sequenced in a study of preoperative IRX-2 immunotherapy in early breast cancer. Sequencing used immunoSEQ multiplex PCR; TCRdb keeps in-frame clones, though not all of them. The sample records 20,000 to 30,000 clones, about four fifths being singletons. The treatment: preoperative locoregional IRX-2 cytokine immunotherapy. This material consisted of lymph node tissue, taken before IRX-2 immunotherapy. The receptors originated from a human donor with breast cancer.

This CDR3 is CASRWGNTGELFF. The CDR3 DNA follows: TGTGCCAGTAGATGGGGGAACACCGGGGAGCTGTTTTTT. The gene calls are TRBV19 and TRBJ2-2; D not certain. Trimming shortened V by 6 bases and J by 1 base, and 6 bases separated the two germline ends. This CDR3 region has 13 residues. Germline values: CDR1 LNHDA, CDR2 SQIVND (reference sequence).

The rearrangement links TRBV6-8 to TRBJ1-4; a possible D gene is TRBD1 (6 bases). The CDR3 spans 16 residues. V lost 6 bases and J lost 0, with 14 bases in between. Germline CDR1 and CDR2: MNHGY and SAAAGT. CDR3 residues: CASRGAGDATNEKLFF. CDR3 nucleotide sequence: TGTGCCAGCAGGGGGGCGGGGGACGCAACTAATGAAAAACTGTTTTTT.

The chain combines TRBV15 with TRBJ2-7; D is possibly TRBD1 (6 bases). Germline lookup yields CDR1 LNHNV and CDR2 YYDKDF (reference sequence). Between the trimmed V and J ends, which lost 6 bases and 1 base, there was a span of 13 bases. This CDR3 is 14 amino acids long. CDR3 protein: CATRRDTESYEQYF. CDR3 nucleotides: TGTGCCACCAGAAGGGACACCGAATCCTACGAGCAGTACTTC.

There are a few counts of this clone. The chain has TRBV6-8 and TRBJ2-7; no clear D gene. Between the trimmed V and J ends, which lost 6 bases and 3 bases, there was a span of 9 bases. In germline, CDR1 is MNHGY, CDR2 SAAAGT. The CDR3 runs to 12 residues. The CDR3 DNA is TGTGCCAGCAGAGCAACCTACTACGAGCAGTACTTC. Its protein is CASRATYYEQYF.

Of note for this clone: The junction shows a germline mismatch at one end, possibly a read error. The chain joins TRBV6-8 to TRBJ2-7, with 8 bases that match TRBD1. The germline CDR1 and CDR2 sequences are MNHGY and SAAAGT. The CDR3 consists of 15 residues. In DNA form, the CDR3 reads TGTGCCATCAGTCCGGACAGGGCAAGCTCCTACGAGCAGTACTTC. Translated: CAISPDRASSYEQYF.

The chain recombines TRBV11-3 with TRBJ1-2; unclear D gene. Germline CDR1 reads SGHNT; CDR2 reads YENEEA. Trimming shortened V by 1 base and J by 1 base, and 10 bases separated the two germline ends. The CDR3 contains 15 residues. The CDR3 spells CASSLGVGGNYGYTF. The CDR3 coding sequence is TGTGCCAGCAGCTTAGGTGTAGGAGGTAACTATGGCTACACCTTC.

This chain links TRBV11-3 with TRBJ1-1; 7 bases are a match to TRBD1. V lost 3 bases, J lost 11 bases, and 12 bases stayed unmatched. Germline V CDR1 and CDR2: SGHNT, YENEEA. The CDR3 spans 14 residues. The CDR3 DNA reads TGTGCCAGCAGCTTGGACAGACAGGGTCGGCGCGCTTTCTTT. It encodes CASSLDRQGRRAFF.

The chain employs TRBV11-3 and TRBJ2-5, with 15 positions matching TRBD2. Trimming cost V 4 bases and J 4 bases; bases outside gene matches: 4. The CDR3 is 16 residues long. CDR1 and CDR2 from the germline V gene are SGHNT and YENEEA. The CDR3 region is CASSSGLAGGLETQYF. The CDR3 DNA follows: TGTGCCAGCAGCTCGGGACTAGCGGGGGGTCTAGAGACCCAGTACTTC.

As DNA, the CDR3 is TGTGCCAGCAGTTACTCCCAATGGACTAGCGGGGGGGACTACAATGAGCAGTTCTTC. It translates to CASSYSQWTSGGDYNEQFF. This chain uses TRBV6-8 with TRBJ2-1, with 15 bases fitting TRBD2. Unmatched junction bases numbered 6, after V lost 0 bases and J lost 3 bases. This CDR3 is 19 amino acids long. Germline CDR1 is MNHGY and CDR2 is SAAAGT.

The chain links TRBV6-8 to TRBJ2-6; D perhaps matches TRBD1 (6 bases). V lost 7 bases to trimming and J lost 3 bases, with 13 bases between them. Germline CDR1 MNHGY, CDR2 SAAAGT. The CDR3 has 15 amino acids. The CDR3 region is CASNTGFSGANVLTF. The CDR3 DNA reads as TGTGCCAGCAACACAGGGTTTAGTGGGGCCAACGTCCTGACTTTC.

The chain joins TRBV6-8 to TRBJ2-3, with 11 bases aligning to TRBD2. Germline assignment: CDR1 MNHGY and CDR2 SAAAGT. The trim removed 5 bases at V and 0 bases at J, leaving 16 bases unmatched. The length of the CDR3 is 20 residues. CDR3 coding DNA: TGTGCCAGCAGTGTCGGACTAGCGGGTGTCATATTCTCTAGCACAGATACGCAGTATTTT. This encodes CASSVGLAGVIFSSTDTQYF.

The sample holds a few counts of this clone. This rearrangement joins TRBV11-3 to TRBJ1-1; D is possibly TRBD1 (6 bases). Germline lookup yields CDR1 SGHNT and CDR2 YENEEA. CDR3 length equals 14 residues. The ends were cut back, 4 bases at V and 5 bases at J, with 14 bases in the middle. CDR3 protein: CASSYLTDSTEAFF. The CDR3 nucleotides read TGTGCCAGCAGCTATCTAACGGACAGTACTGAAGCTTTCTTT.

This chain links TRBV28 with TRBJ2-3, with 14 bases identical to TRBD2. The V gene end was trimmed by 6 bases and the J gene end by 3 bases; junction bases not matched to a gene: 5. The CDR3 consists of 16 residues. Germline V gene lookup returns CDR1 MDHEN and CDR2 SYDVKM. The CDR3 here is CASRTSGGALTDTQYF. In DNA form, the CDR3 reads TGTGCCAGCAGGACTAGCGGGGGGGCCTTGACAGATACGCAGTATTTT. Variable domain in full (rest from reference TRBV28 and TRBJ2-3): DVKVTQSSRYLVKRTGEKVFLECVQDMDHENMFWYRQDPGLGLRLIYFSYDVKMKEKGDIPEGYSVSREKKERFSLILESASTNQTSMYLCASRTSGGALTDTQYFGPGTRLTVL.

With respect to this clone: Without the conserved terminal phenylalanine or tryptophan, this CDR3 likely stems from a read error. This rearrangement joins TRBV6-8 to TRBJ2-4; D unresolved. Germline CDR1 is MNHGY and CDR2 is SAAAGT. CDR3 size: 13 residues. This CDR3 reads CAISGAAKNIQYL. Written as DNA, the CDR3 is TGTGCCATCAGTGGCGCAGCCAAAAACATTCAGTACCTC.

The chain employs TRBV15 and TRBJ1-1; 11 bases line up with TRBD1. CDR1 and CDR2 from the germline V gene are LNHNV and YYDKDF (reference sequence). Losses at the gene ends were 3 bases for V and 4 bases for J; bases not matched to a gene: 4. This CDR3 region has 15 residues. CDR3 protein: CATSRDRGPATEAFF. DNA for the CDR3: TGTGCCACCAGCAGGGACAGGGGGCCGGCCACTGAAGCTTTCTTT.

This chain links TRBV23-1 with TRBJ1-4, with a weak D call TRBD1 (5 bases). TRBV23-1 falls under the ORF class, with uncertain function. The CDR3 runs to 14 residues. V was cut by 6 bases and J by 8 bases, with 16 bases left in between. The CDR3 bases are TGCGCCAGCAGCGCGACAGTACATACCGAAAAACTGTTTTTT. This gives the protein CASSATVHTEKLFF.

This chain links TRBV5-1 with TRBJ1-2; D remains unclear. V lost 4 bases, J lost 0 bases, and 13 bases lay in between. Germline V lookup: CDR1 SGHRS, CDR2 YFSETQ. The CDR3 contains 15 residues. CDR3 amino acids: CASSAARTANYGYTF. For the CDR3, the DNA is TGCGCCAGCAGCGCCGCACGGACGGCTAACTATGGCTACACCTTC.

The CDR3 loop is CASSVVSSYNEQFF. The CDR3 DNA is TGTGCCAGCAGTGTTGTGAGCTCCTACAATGAGCAGTTCTTC. V gene TRBV6-8 combines with J gene TRBJ2-1; D is undetermined. Trimming stripped 5 bases from V and 0 bases from J, with 8 bases between. CDR3 length: 14 amino acids. CDR1 is MNHGY, CDR2 SAAAGT, per germline.

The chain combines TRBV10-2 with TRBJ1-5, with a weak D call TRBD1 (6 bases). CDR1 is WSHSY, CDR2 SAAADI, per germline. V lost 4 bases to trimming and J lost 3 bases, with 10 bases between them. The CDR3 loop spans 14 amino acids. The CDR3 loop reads CASSVDSLNQPQHF. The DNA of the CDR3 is TGCGCCAGCAGTGTGGACAGCCTCAATCAGCCCCAGCATTTT.

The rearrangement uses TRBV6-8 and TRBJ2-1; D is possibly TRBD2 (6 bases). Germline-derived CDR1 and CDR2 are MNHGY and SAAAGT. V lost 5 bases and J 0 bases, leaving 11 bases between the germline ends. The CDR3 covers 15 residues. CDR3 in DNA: TGTGCCAGCAGTGCAGACGGGGGCTCCTACAATGAGCAGTTCTTC. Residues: CASSADGGSYNEQFF.

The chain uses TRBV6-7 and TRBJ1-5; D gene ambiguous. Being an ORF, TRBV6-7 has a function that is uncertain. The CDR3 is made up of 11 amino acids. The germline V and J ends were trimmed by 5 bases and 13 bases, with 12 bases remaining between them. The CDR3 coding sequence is TGTGCCAGCAGTGAGATAACTAATCAGCATTTT. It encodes CASSEITNQHF.